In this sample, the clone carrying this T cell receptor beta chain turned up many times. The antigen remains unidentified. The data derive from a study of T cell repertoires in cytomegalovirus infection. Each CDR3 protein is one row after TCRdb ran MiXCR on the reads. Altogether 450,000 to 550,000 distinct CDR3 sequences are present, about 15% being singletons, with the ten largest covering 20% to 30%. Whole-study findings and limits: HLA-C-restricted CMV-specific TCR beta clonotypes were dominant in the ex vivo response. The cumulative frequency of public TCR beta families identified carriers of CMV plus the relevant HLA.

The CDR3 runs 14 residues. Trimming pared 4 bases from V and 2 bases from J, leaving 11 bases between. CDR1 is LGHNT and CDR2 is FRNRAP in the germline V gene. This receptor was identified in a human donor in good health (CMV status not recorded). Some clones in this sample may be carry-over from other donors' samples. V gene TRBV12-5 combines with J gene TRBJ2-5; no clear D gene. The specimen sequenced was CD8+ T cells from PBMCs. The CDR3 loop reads CASGSSLEQETQYF. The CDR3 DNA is TGTGCTAGTGGTTCTTCTCTAGAGCAAGAGACCCAGTACTTC.